The 5 T cell receptor beta chains below were found in one sample sequenced in a study of blood T cell repertoires in COVID-19 (TCRdb year 2020). Library prep was done by the immunoSEQ multiplex PCR assay. The clones in this table, taken by TCRdb from immuneACCESS, are in-frame only. Not every clone is retained; where verified, under half of the shortfall comes from an unresolved V gene, and the cause of the rest is unknown. The sample yields 250,000 to 300,000 clones; about nine tenths were counted once. Under 2.5% of the sample is held by the ten biggest clonotypes. Sample: peripheral blood. These receptors were taken from a man aged 50 to 59 with acute or convalescent COVID-19.

V is TRBV10-3 and J is TRBJ1-5, with 12 bases aligning to TRBD1. Germline CDR1 reads ENHRY; CDR2 reads SYGVKD. V shed 6 bases, J shed 4 bases, and the junction held 1 base outside the gene matches. The CDR3 has 14 amino acids. Written as DNA, the CDR3 is TGTGCCATCAGGGGACAGGGGGCGAATCAGCCCCAGCATTTT. It translates to CAIRGQGANQPQHF.

V gene TRBV9 combines with J gene TRBJ1-6, with D possibly TRBD1 on 5 matching bases. V dropped 3 bases and J dropped 8 bases, with 9 bases sitting between them. From germline, CDR1 is SGDLS and CDR2 YYNGEE. The CDR3 spans 13 residues. In DNA, the CDR3 is TGTGCCAGCAGCGCTCAACAGGATTCACCCCTCCACTTT. This translates into CASSAQQDSPLHF.

This chain links TRBV29-1 with TRBJ2-1, with D possibly being TRBD1 (5 bases). Trimming removed 8 bases at V and 12 bases at J, with 26 bases between. Germline CDR1 is SQVTM and CDR2 is ANQGSEA. This CDR3 has 14 amino acids. CDR3 sequence (DNA): TGCAGCTTACCTGGGGCCGGAGACTGGGCCCGGCAGTTCTTC. This gives the protein CSLPGAGDWARQFF.

The chain uses TRBV3-1 (or the pseudogene TRBV3-2) and TRBJ1-5; D is unresolved. Trimming shortened V by 4 bases and J by 4 bases, and 5 bases separated the two germline ends. CDR1 and CDR2 from the germline V gene are LGHDT and YNNKEL (reference sequence). The length of the CDR3 is 12 residues. CDR3 loop: CASSLPNQPQHF. CDR3 in DNA: TGTGCCAGCAGCCTTCCAAATCAGCCCCAGCATTTT.

The chain combines TRBV12-3 or TRBV12-4 with TRBJ2-5; D is possibly TRBD2 (6 bases). The CDR3 runs to 12 residues. V was trimmed by 7 bases and J by 5 bases, leaving 11 bases between them. The CDR3 is CASITRGETQYF. In DNA form, the CDR3 reads TGTGCCAGCATCACCCGGGGGGAGACCCAGTACTTC.